These 9 T cell receptor beta chains were all obtained from the same sample, sequenced in a study of cytotoxic CD8 clonotypes in ibrutinib-treated CLL. The protocol was immunoSEQ multiplex PCR, while the TCRdb copy is restricted to in-frame clones and leaves out a portion. The table lists some 50,000 clones, about three fifths of them singletons. Specimen: PBMCs, collected after 24 months of ibrutinib treatment. The receptors stem from a human donor with chronic lymphocytic leukemia.

The rearrangement links TRBV2 to TRBJ2-7; D gene ambiguous. The CDR3 runs to 11 residues. Per germline, CDR1 SNHLY and CDR2 FYNNEI. Trimming removed 6 bases at V and 4 bases at J, with 7 bases between. The chain's CDR3 is CASSLRYEQYF. The CDR3, as DNA: TGTGCCAGCAGCCTGAGGTACGAGCAGTACTTC.

V usage is TRBV7-2 and J usage is TRBJ2-7, with D possibly matching TRBD2 (5 bases). V lost 5 bases and J 1 base, leaving 12 bases between the germline ends. This CDR3 region has 14 residues. Per germline, CDR1 SGHTA and CDR2 FQGNSA. The CDR3 DNA is TGTGCCAGCAGCCCCCAACCGGGGTCCTACGAGCAGTACTTC. It is translated as CASSPQPGSYEQYF.

V gene TRBV18 combines with J gene TRBJ2-5; 7 bases are a match to TRBD1. Per germline, CDR1 KGHSH and CDR2 LQKENI. The junction had 6 bases not matched to a gene; V was cut back by 6 bases and J by 2 bases. The CDR3 spans 14 residues. The DNA of the CDR3 is TGTGCCAGCTCCCCTCCGGGACAGCAAGAGACCCAGTACTTC. Amino acid sequence: CASSPPGQQETQYF.

The chain has TRBV10-2 and TRBJ2-2; a weak D match, TRBD2 (7 bases). This CDR3 has 17 residues. Germline CDR1 WSHSY, CDR2 SAAADI. Between the trimmed V and J ends, which lost 0 bases and 5 bases, there was a span of 16 bases. This CDR3 is CASSESAGAPWTGELFF. For the CDR3, the DNA is TGCGCCAGCAGTGAGTCGGCGGGGGCCCCCTGGACCGGGGAGCTGTTTTTT.

CDR3 nucleotides: TGTGCCAGCAGTGTCAGAGTGGTTGATACGCAGTATTTT. This gives the protein CASSVRVVDTQYF. This chain connects TRBV6-1 to TRBJ2-3; D remains unclear. Trimming took 4 bases from V and 6 from J, leaving 11 bases between them. Germline CDR1 and CDR2: MNHNS and SASEGT. This CDR3 contains 13 residues.

This clone has ten or more counts. V usage is TRBV10-3 and J usage is TRBJ2-3, with D perhaps TRBD1 or TRBD2 (6 bases each). V gave up 0 bases and J gave up 3 bases, with 13 bases separating them. The CDR3 spans 16 residues. CDR1 ENHRY and CDR2 SYGVKD come from the germline V gene. The CDR3 protein is CAISESSGGRTDTQYF. In nucleotides, the CDR3 is TGTGCCATCAGTGAGTCGAGTGGGGGGCGTACAGATACGCAGTATTTT.

Only one count was recorded for this clone. J is TRBJ2-3 and V is TRBV11-2; perhaps TRBD2 as D (6 bases). The germline CDR1 and CDR2 sequences are SGHAT and FQNNGV. The CDR3 spans 13 residues. The V end was cut by 4 bases, the J end by 6 bases, with 11 bases between. The DNA of the CDR3 is TGTGCCAGCAGCTACCGCGGGACGGATACGCAGTATTTT. Encoded protein: CASSYRGTDTQYF.

The gene calls are TRBV27 and TRBJ2-3, with D tentatively TRBD2 (6 bases). Trimming stripped 2 bases from V and 7 bases from J, with 7 bases between. This CDR3 spans 12 amino acids. The V gene's germline CDR1 is MNHEY and CDR2 SMNVEV (reference sequence). The chain's CDR3 is CASSLRGNTQYF. CDR3 sequence (DNA): TGTGCCAGCAGTTTACGGGGGAATACGCAGTATTTT.

The rearrangement links TRBV5-1 to TRBJ1-5; 12 nucleotides agree with TRBD1. CDR1 and CDR2 from the germline V gene are SGHRS and YFSETQ. The CDR3 consists of 14 residues. The V and J ends lost 3 bases and 7 bases, in that order; junction bases with no gene match: 2. For the CDR3, the DNA is TGCGCCAGCAGCTCCGGGACAGGGGGCCAGCCCCAGCATTTT. This sequence encodes CASSSGTGGQPQHF.